Given below is one TCR beta chain in context. Per the authors' pipeline: Reference gene primer amplification yielded estimated nucleated cell counts. The data were produced by immunoSEQ multiplex PCR, yet TCRdb's version contains in-frame clones alone and is incomplete. The D gene and trimming were derived from the DNA, and the V and J assignments and clone size from that table. The data show more than 100,000 clones, 87% seen once. The V gene end was trimmed by 2 bases and the J gene end by 8 bases; junction bases not matched to a gene: 6. In germline, CDR1 is MNHNY, CDR2 SVGAGI (reference sequence). The length of the CDR3 is 14 residues. This sample is part of a study of blood T cell repertoires in COVID-19. Study summary: Acute and convalescent COVID-19 specimens originated in the United States, Italy and Spain. T cells, B-cell-depleted T cells, or PBMCs supplied cDNA or gDNA.

The clonotype comes from a human donor in a cohort sampled during active COVID-19. The material sequenced was peripheral blood. V is TRBV6-6 and J is TRBJ1-2; 9 nucleotides line up with TRBD1. CDR3 coding DNA: TGTGCCAGCAGTTACCCCACAGGGGGCTTCGGCTACACCTTC. This gives the protein CASSYPTGGFGYTF.